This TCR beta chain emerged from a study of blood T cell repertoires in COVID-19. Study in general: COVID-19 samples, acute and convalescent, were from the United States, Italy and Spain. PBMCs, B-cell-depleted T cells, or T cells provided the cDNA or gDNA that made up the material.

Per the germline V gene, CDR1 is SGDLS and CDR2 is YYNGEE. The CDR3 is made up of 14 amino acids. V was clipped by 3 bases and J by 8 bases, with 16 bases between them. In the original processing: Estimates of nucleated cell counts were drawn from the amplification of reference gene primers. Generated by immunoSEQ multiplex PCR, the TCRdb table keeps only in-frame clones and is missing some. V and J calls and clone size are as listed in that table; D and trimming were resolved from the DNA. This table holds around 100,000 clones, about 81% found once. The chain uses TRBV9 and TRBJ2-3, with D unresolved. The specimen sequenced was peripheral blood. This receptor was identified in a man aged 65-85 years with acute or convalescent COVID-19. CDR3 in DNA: TGTGCCAGCAGCGAGAACTTGGCCACGGGTACGCAGTATTTT. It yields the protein CASSENLATGTQYF.